This is a list of T cell receptor beta chains from one sample in a study of blood T cells in healthy people across ages. TCRdb called the 5' RACE reads again in MiXCR, with one record for every CDR3 protein. The sample lists 790,000 or so distinct CDR3 sequences, 46% occurring once. The sample comprised blood. All receptors derive from a man at least 80 years old in good health. Both conserved end residues are part of each CDR3. D genes are given only for firm matches. A clone size is listed for some rows: how often the clone was seen (once, few, many), or a class if it is expanded.

v_call	j_call	d_call	clone_size	cdr3_aa	cdr3_nt
TRBV5-1	TRBJ2-3	TRBD2	.	CASNSGASGSTDTQYF	TGCGCCAGCAACTCCGGGGCTAGCGGGAGTACAGATACGCAGTATTTT
TRBV5-1	TRBJ2-1	.	.	CASSFGTPSYEQFF	TGCGCCAGCAGCTTCGGGACACCCTCCTACGAGCAGTTCTTC
TRBV13	TRBJ2-7	TRBD1	many	CASSEGQGGEQYF	TGTGCCAGCAGCGAGGGACAGGGGGGCGAGCAGTACTTC
TRBV21-1	TRBJ1-1	.	.	CASSKEGIGVKAFF	TGTGCCAGCAGCAAAGAAGGTATCGGGGTAAAAGCTTTCTTT
TRBV7-2	TRBJ2-3	.	.	CASSWWADMQYF	TGTGCCAGCAGCTGGTGGGCAGATATGCAGTATTTT
TRBV28	TRBJ2-1	TRBD1	.	CASSPRDRALNEQFF	TGTGCCAGCAGTCCGCGGGACAGGGCCTTGAATGAGCAGTTCTTC
TRBV21-1	TRBJ1-4	.	.	CASSKGSFTLSGPNEKLFF	TGTGCCAGCAGCAAAGGTTCGTTCACGCTTAGTGGGCCTAATGAAAAACTGTTTTTT
TRBV6-5	TRBJ1-2	.	.	CASMEANYGYTF	TGTGCCAGCATGGAGGCTAACTATGGCTACACCTTC
TRBV6-2/TRBV6-3	TRBJ2-5	TRBD1	few	CASSYSAGGTSETQYF	TGTGCCAGCAGTTACAGTGCAGGGGGCACGTCGGAGACCCAGTACTTC
TRBV4-3	TRBJ2-2	.	few	CASSQGRAVSEGETGELFF	TGCGCCAGCAGCCAAGGCCGTGCGGTGTCAGAGGGAGAGACCGGGGAGCTGTTTTTT
TRBV4-3	TRBJ2-7	TRBD1	.	CASSQARTGGPYEQYF	TGCGCCAGCAGCCAGGCCCGGACAGGGGGCCCGTACGAGCAGTACTTC
TRBV7-2	TRBJ2-6	TRBD2	.	CASSPPSGPSGADVLTF	TGTGCCAGCAGCCCGCCTAGCGGCCCCTCTGGGGCCGACGTCCTGACTTTC
TRBV5-1	TRBJ2-7	TRBD1	.	CASSAQGAYEQYF	TGCGCCAGCAGCGCACAGGGGGCCTACGAGCAGTACTTC
TRBV30	TRBJ2-7	.	.	CAWRYGRSHEQYF	TGTGCCTGGAGGTATGGGAGATCCCACGAGCAGTACTTC
TRBV10-3	TRBJ2-5	TRBD2	.	CAISGSSGGVTQETQYF	TGTGCCATCAGTGGGTCTAGCGGGGGCGTTACCCAAGAGACCCAGTACTTC
TRBV2	TRBJ2-3	.	few	CASSFESTDTQYF	TGTGCCAGCAGTTTTGAAAGCACAGATACGCAGTATTTT
TRBV28	TRBJ2-7	TRBD1	.	CASSDRDRGQLVYEQYF	TGTGCCAGCAGTGACCGGGACAGGGGGCAACTAGTTTACGAGCAGTACTTC
TRBV4-3	TRBJ2-2	TRBD2	.	CASSQDMGEGTGELFF	TGCGCCAGCAGCCAAGATATGGGGGAGGGCACCGGGGAGCTGTTTTTT
TRBV7-2	TRBJ2-3	TRBD2	.	CASSQGLIISTDTQYF	TGTGCCAGCAGCCAGGGACTAATCATAAGCACAGATACGCAGTATTTT
TRBV28	TRBJ1-2	.	.	CASSSSGGDYGYTF	TGTGCCAGCAGTTCCTCGGGAGGGGACTATGGCTACACCTTC
TRBV5-1	TRBJ2-3	TRBD1	.	CASSPQTGTDTQYF	TGCGCCAGCAGCCCACAGACAGGGACAGATACGCAGTATTTT
TRBV20-1	TRBJ2-3	TRBD2	.	CSASRREGPDTQYF	TGCAGTGCTAGTCGTCGGGAGGGCCCCGATACGCAGTATTTT
TRBV7-3	TRBJ2-3	.	.	CASSQGGRSTSTDTRYF	TGTGCCAGCAGCCAAGGAGGGCGGAGCACTAGCACAGATACGCGGTATTTT
TRBV5-1	TRBJ2-7	.	.	CASSLEGPGSNSYEQYF	TGCGCCAGCAGCTTGGAAGGTCCCGGGTCAAACTCCTACGAGCAGTACTTC
TRBV28	TRBJ2-7	TRBD2	.	CASSPLAGEFDEQYF	TGTGCCAGCAGTCCCTTAGCGGGAGAATTCGACGAGCAGTACTTC
TRBV12-3/TRBV12-4	TRBJ1-4	.	few	CASTEGANEKLFF	TGTGCCAGTACCGAGGGGGCTAATGAAAAACTGTTTTTT
TRBV24-1	TRBJ2-7	.	.	CATSDPGEINEQYF	TGTGCCACCAGTGATCCGGGAGAAATAAATGAGCAGTACTTC
TRBV10-3	TRBJ2-3	TRBD2	once	CAIKWSGGDTDTQYF	TGTGCCATCAAGTGGAGCGGGGGCGACACAGATACGCAGTATTTT
TRBV9	TRBJ1-1	TRBD1	.	CASSPPGTGKTEAFF	TGTGCCAGCAGCCCCCCCGGGACAGGGAAGACTGAAGCTTTCTTT
TRBV20-1	TRBJ2-1	.	.	CSARIWGLRSYNEQIF	TGCAGTGCTAGGATATGGGGTCTCCGGTCCTACAATGAGCAGATCTTC
TRBV6-6	TRBJ2-5	TRBD1	.	CASSYSSTGAGTQYF	TGTGCCAGCAGTTACTCAAGCACAGGGGCCGGGACCCAGTACTTC